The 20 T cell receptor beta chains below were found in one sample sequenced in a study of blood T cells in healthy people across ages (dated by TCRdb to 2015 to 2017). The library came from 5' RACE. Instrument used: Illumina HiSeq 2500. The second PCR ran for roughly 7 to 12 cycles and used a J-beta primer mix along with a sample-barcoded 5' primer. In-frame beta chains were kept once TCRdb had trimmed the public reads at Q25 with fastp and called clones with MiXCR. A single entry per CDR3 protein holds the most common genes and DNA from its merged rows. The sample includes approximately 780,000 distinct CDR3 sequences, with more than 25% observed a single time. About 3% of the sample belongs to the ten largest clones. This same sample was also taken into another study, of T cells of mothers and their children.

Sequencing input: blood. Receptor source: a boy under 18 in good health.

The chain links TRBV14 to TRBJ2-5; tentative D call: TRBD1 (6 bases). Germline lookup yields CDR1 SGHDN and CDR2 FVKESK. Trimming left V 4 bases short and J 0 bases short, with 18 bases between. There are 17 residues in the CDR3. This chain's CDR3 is CASSPLQGGRYQETQYF. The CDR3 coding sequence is TGTGCCAGCAGCCCCTTACAGGGCGGGCGGTACCAAGAGACCCAGTACTTC.

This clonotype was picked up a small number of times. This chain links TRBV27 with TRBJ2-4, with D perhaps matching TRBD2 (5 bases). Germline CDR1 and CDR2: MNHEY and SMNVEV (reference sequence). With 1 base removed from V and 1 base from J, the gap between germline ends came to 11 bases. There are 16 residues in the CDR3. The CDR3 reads CASSLFRGGAKNIQYF. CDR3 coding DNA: TGTGCCAGCAGTTTATTCCGGGGTGGTGCCAAAAACATTCAGTACTTC.

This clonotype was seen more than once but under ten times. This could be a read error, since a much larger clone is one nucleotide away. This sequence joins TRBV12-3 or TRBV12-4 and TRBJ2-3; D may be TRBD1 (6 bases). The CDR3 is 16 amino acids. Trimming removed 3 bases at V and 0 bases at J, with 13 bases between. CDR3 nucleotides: TGTGCCAGCAGTTTTGATCGACAGGAGAGCACAGATACGCAGTATTTT. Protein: CASSFDRQESTDTQYF.

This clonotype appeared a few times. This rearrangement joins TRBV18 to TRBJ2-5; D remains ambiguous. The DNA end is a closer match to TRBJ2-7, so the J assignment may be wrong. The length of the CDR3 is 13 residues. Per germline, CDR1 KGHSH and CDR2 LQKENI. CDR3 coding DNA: TGTGCCAGCTCACCTAAAGACTCCTACGAGCAGTACTTC. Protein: CASSPKDSYEQYF.

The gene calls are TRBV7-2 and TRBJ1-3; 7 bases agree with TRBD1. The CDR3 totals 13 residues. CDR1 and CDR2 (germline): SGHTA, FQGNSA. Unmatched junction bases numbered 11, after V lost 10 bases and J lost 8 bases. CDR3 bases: TGTGCCACCAGACAGGGACTGCTGGACACCATATATTTT. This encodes CATRQGLLDTIYF.

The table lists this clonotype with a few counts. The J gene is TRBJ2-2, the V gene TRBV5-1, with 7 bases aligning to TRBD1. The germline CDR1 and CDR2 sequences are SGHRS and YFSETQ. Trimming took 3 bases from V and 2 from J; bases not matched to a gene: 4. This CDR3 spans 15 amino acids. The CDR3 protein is CASSWDSPNTGELFF. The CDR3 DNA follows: TGCGCCAGCAGCTGGGACAGCCCAAACACCGGGGAGCTGTTTTTT.

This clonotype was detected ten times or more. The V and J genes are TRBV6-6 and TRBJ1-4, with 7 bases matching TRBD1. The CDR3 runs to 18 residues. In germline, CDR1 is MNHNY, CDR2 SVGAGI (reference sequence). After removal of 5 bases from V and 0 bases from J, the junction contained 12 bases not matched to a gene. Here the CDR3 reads CASSTGVLLVATNEKLFF. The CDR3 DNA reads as TGTGCCAGCAGTACAGGGGTTCTATTAGTTGCAACTAATGAAAAACTGTTTTTT.

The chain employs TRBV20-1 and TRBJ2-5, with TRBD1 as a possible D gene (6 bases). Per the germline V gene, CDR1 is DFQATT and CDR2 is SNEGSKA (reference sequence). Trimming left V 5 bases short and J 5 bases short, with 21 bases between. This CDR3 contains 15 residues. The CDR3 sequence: CSASRARDTWETQYF. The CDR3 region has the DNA TGCAGTGCTTCTCGGGCCAGGGACACGTGGGAGACCCAGTACTTC.

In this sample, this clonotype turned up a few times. CDR3 loop: CATSRDPAGNVRYEQYF. The CDR3 DNA reads TGTGCCACCAGCAGAGATCCTGCGGGTAACGTCCGCTACGAGCAGTACTTC. The chain combines TRBV15 with TRBJ2-5; a weak D match, TRBD2 (5 bases). The last part of the DNA fits TRBJ2-7 better; the J call may be wrong. Germline-derived CDR1 and CDR2 are LNHNV and YYDKDF (reference sequence). This CDR3 has 17 residues.

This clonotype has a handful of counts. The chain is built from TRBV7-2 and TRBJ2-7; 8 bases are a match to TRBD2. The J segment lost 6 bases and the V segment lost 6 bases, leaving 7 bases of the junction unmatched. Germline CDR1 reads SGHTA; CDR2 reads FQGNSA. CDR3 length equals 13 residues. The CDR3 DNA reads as TGTGCCAGCAGACAAACTACTAGCGGCGAGCAGTACTTC. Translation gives CASRQTTSGEQYF.

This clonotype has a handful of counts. The CDR3 DNA reads as TGTGCCAGCAGCACCTGGACGGCCCAAGAGACCCAGTACTTC. It codes for CASSTWTAQETQYF. The rearrangement uses TRBV11-2 and TRBJ2-5; D remains unclear. Germline CDR1 SGHAT, CDR2 FQNNGV. The V end was cut by 5 bases, the J end by 1 base, with 11 bases between. CDR3 length: 14 residues. Full variable domain (outside the CDR3, taken from reference TRBV11-2 and TRBJ2-5): EAGVAQSPRYKIIEKRQSVAFWCNPISGHATLYWYQQILGQGPKLLIQFQNNGVVDDSQLPKDRFSAERLKGVDSTLKIQPAKLEDSAVYLCASSTWTAQETQYFGPGTRLLVL.

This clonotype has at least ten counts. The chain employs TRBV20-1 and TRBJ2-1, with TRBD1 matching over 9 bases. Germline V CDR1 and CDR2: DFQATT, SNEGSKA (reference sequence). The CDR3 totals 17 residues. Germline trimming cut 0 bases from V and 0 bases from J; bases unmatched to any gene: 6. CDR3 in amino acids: CSARDRTGASSYNEQFF. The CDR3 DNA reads TGCAGTGCTAGAGACCGGACAGGGGCTAGCTCCTACAATGAGCAGTTCTTC.

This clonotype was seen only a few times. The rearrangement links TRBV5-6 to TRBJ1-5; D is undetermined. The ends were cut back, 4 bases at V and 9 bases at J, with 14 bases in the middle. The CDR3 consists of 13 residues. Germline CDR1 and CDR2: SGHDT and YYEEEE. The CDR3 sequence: CASSKTRVGPQHF. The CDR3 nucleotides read TGTGCCAGCAGCAAAACACGGGTGGGGCCCCAGCATTTT. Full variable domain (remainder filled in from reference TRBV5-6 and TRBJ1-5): DAGVTQSPTHLIKTRGQQVTLRCSPKSGHDTVSWYQQALGQGPQFIFQYYEEEERQRGNFPDRFSGHQFPNYSSELNVNALLLGDSALYLCASSKTRVGPQHFGDGTRLSIL.

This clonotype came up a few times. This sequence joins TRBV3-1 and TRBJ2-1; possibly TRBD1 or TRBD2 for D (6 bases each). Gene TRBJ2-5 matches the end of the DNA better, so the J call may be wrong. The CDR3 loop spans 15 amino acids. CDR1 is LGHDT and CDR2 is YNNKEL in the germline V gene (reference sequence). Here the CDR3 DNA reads TGTGCCAGCAGCCAAGATCGGGGGCGCCCTGAGACCCAGTACTTC. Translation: CASSQDRGRPETQYF.

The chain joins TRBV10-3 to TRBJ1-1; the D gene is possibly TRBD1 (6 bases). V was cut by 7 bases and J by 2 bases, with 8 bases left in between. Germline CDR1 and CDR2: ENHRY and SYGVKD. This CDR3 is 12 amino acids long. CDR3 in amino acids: CAIKQGNTEAFF. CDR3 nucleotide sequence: TGTGCCATCAAACAGGGTAACACTGAAGCTTTCTTT.

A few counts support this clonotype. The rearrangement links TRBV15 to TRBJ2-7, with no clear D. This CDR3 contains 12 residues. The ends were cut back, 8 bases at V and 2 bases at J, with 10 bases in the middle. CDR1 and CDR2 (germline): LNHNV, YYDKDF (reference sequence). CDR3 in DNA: TGTGCCACCGCCGAGAGGACCTACGAGCAGTACTTC. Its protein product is CATAERTYEQYF.

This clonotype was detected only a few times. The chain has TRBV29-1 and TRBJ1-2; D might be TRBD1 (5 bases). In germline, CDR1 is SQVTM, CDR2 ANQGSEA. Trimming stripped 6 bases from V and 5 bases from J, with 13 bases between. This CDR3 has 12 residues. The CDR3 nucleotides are TGCAGCGTGGGGACCGGATCTTATGGCTACACCTTC. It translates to CSVGTGSYGYTF.

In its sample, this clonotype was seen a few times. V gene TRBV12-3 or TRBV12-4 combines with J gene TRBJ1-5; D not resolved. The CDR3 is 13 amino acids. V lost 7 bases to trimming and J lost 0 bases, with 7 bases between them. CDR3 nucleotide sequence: TGTGCCAGCAAGGGCCATAGCAATCAGCCCCAGCATTTT. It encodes CASKGHSNQPQHF.

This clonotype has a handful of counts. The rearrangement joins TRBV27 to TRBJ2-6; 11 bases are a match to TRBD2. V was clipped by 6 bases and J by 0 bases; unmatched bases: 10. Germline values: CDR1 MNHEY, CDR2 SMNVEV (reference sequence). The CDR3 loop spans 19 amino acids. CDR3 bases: TGTGCCAGCAGCCATCTGACTAGCGGGGCTTTCTCTGGGGCCAACGTCCTGACTTTC. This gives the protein CASSHLTSGAFSGANVLTF.

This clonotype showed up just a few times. CDR3 sequence (DNA): TGTGCCAGCAGCTCGCGGACAGGGGACTATAATTCACCCCTCCACTTT. Protein sequence: CASSSRTGDYNSPLHF. This rearrangement joins TRBV7-2 to TRBJ1-6, with 9 bases fitting TRBD1. V lost 4 bases and J lost 3; bases outside the gene matches: 4. The CDR3 length is 16 residues. CDR1 is SGHTA and CDR2 is FQGNSA in the germline V gene.